The 9 T cell receptor beta chains below come from one sample, sequenced in a study of beta chain features in type 1 diabetes. Study conclusions and caveats: TCRB CDR3s were moderately but significantly shorter in Type 1 diabetes patients in all four CD4+ subsets.

Every bit of the isolated RNA underwent reverse transcription, so sequencing read expressed TCRB transcripts. Libraries were prepared by immunoSEQ multiplex PCR; TCRdb keeps only in-frame clonotypes and omits some of them. Here the sample spans about 280,000 clones, approximately 15% being singletons. Their antigens are not known. The specimen sequenced was naive CD4+ T cells from blood. Source of these receptors: a man younger than 35 with type 1 diabetes.

This clone turned up a few times. The rearrangement joins TRBV2 to TRBJ1-1, with D maybe TRBD1 (5 bases). V gave up 8 bases and J gave up 5 bases, with 9 bases separating them. Germline V lookup: CDR1 SNHLY, CDR2 FYNNEI. CDR3 length equals 11 residues. The CDR3 loop is CASGKGTEAFF. The CDR3 DNA follows: TGTGCCAGCGGTAAGGGGACTGAAGCTTTCTTT. Together with reference TRBV2 and TRBJ1-1, the CDR3 gives the full variable domain: EPEVTQTPSHQVTQMGQEVILRCVPISNHLYFYWYRQILGQKVEFLVSFYNNEISEKSEIFDDQFSVERPDGSNFTLKIRSTKLEDSAMYFCASGKGTEAFFGQGTRLTVV.

This clone was seen more than once but under ten times. Additional DNA sequences in this sample encode the identical CDR3. The genes are TRBV6-6 and TRBJ2-1; TRBD2 might be the D (6 bases). This CDR3 is built from 12 residues. The ends were cut back, 6 bases at V and 8 bases at J, with 11 bases in the middle. Germline V gene sequence: CDR1 MNHNY, CDR2 SVGAGI (reference sequence). CDR3 DNA: TGTGCCAGCAGCCCCGGCGGGGATGAGCAGTTCTTC. Its translation: CASSPGGDEQFF.

In this sample, this clone turned up a few times. The chain couples TRBV6-1 to TRBJ2-7; no clear D gene. Trimming stripped 1 base from V and 4 bases from J, with 5 bases between. The germline V gene encodes CDR1 MNHNS and CDR2 SASEGT. This CDR3 region has 12 residues. The CDR3 region is CASSEGLYEQYF. CDR3 DNA: TGTGCCAGCAGTGAAGGGCTGTACGAGCAGTACTTC.

This clone showed up just a few times. The chain combines TRBV30 with TRBJ1-4; TRBD1 matches at 9 bases. J lost 7 bases, V lost 3 bases, and 6 bases had no gene match. Germline CDR1 and CDR2: GTSNPN and SVGIG (reference sequence). There are 14 residues in the CDR3. The CDR3 nucleotides are TGTGCCTGGAGATCAGGGACAGGGATTGAAAAACTGTTTTTT. It specifies CAWRSGTGIEKLFF.

This clone was counted a few times. The chain combines TRBV18 with TRBJ2-5, with TRBD1 identical over 9 bases. Trimming removed 7 bases from V and 5 bases from J; junction bases left unmatched: 8. CDR3 size: 14 residues. The germline CDR1 and CDR2 sequences are KGHSH and LQKENI. CDR3: CASLPRTGDETQYF. CDR3 in DNA: TGTGCCAGCTTGCCGCGGACAGGGGACGAGACCCAGTACTTC.

The CDR3: CAWVQGPNEKLFF. CDR3 in DNA: TGTGCCTGGGTACAGGGTCCTAATGAAAAACTGTTTTTT. This chain connects TRBV30 to TRBJ1-4, with a weak D call TRBD1 (6 bases). The V gene lost 5 bases and the J gene lost 3 bases, with 10 bases spanning the gap. This CDR3 has 13 residues. CDR1 and CDR2 from the germline V gene are GTSNPN and SVGIG (reference sequence).

The V and J genes are TRBV7-9 and TRBJ2-4, with D unclear. Germline V CDR1 and CDR2: SEHNR, FQNEAQ (reference sequence). The CDR3 sequence is 13 residues long. Trimming shortened V by 4 bases and J by 11 bases, and 15 bases separated the two germline ends. This CDR3 is CASSSSASFLQYF. The CDR3 DNA is TGTGCCAGCAGCTCCTCTGCTAGTTTCCTTCAGTACTTC.

This clone was counted a few times. Other DNA sequences in the sample encode the same CDR3. The V call is TRBV29-1, the J call TRBJ1-5, with D hard to call. CDR1 is SQVTM, CDR2 ANQGSEA, per germline. The length of the CDR3 is 13 residues. V dropped 5 bases and J dropped 5 bases, with 13 bases sitting between them. The CDR3 region is CSVSGTTDQPQHF. CDR3 nucleotides: TGCAGCGTTTCCGGTACTACCGATCAGCCCCAGCATTTT. Combining the CDR3 with reference TRBV29-1 and TRBJ1-5 gives the whole variable domain SAVISQKPSRDICQRGTSLTIQCQVDSQVTMMFWYRQQPGQSLTLIATANQGSEATYESGFVIDKFPISRPNLTFSTLTVSNMSPEDSSIYLCSVSGTTDQPQHFGDGTRLSIL.

This clone has only a few counts. Written as DNA, the CDR3 is TGTGCCAGCAGTCTCCGAAGGGGGTTTAACACTGAAGCTTTCTTT. Amino acids: CASSLRRGFNTEAFF. The chain recombines TRBV28 with TRBJ1-1; D possibly corresponds to TRBD1 (6 bases). Per the germline V gene, CDR1 is MDHEN and CDR2 is SYDVKM. Trimming pared 5 bases from V and 2 bases from J, leaving 15 bases between. CDR3 length equals 15 residues.